Sequencing of this T cell receptor (beta chain) was carried out in a study of blood T cell repertoires in COVID-19. Turning to the study itself: T cells, B-cell-depleted T cells, or PBMCs provided the cDNA or gDNA that served as material.

The CDR3 contains 15 residues. The J segment lost 2 bases and the V segment lost 0 bases, leaving 4 bases of the junction unmatched. Germline-derived CDR1 and CDR2 are SGHNT and YYREEE (reference sequence). Profiled with immunoSEQ multiplex PCR; TCRdb holds only in-frame clones, not every one. The sample lists approximately 450,000 clones; 70% to 90% were seen once. Those who participated ranged in age from about 18 to 89 years and resided in 20 to 30 US areas. Cohort assignment relied on participant-reported clinical history. The genes are TRBV5-4 and TRBJ1-1; 7 nucleotides align to TRBD1. Sequencing input: PBMCs or T cells enriched from blood (not recorded which). The receptor's source is a woman aged 18-35 years with acute COVID-19. Written as DNA, the CDR3 is TGTGCCAGCAGCTTGGCAGGGGGGCGCAACACTGAAGCTTTCTTT. It encodes CASSLAGGRNTEAFF.